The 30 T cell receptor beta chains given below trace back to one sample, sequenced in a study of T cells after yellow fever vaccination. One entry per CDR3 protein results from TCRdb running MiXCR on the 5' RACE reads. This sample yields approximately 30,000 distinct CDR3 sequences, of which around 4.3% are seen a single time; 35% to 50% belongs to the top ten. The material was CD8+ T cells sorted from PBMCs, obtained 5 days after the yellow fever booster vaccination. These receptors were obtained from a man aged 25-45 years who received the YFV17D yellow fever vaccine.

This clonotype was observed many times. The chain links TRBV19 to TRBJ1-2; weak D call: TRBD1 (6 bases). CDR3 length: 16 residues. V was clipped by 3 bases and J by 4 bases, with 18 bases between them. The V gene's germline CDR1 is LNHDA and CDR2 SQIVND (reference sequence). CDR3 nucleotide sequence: TGTGCCAGTAGTATGGCGGGGGCCGTACAAAGCTATGGCTACACCTTC. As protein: CASSMAGAVQSYGYTF.

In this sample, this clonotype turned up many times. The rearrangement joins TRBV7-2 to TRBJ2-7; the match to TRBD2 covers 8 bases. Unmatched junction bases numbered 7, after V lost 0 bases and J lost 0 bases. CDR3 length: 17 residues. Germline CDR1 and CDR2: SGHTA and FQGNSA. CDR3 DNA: TGTGCCAGCAGCTTAGCCTCACCGGGAGGGCACTCCTACGAGCAGTACTTC. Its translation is CASSLASPGGHSYEQYF.

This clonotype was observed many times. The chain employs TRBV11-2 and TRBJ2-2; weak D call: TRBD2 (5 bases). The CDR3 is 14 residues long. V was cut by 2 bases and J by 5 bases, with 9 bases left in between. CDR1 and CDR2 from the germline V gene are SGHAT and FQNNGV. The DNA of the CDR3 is TGTGCCAGCAGCTTACGTGGGGAGACCGGGGAGCTGTTTTTT. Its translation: CASSLRGETGELFF.

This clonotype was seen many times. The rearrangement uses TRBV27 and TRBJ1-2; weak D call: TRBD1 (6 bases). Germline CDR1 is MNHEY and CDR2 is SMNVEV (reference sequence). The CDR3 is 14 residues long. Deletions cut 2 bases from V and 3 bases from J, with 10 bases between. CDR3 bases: TGTGCCAGCAGTTTAGGAGGGGGGGACTATGGCTACACCTTC. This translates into CASSLGGGDYGYTF.

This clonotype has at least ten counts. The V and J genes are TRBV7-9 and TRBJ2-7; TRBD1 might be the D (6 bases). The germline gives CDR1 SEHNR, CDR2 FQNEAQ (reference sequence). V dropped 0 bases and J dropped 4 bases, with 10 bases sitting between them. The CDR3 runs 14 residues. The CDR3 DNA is TGTGCCAGCAGCTTAGCTATAGGGGGATACGAGCAGTACTTC. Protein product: CASSLAIGGYEQYF.

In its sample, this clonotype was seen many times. The DNA of the CDR3 is TGTGCCAGCAGCCCCGGGACAGGGGCCTACGAGCAGTACTTC. It translates to CASSPGTGAYEQYF. The chain uses TRBV18 and TRBJ2-7; 10 positions match TRBD1. Germline values: CDR1 KGHSH, CDR2 LQKENI. The CDR3 runs 14 residues. V trimming: 8 bases; J trimming: 2 bases; junction bases outside the gene matches: 6.

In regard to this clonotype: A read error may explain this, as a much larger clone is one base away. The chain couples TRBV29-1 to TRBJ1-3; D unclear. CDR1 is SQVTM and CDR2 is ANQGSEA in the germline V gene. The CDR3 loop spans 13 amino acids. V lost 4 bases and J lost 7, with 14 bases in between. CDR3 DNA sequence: TGCAGCGTTGGGTCCCGGGAAAGTAACACCATATATTTT. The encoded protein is CSVGSRESNTIYF.

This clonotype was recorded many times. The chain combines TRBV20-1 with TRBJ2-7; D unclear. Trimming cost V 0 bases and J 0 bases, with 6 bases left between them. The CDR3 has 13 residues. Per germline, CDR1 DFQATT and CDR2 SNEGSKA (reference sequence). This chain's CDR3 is CSARDLSSYEQYF. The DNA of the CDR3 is TGCAGTGCTAGAGATCTGTCCTCCTACGAGCAGTACTTC.

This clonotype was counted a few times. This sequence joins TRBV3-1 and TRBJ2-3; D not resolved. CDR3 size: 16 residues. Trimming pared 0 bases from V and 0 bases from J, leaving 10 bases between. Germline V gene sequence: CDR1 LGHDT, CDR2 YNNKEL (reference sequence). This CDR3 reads CASSQDKFKSTDTQYF. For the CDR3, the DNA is TGTGCCAGCAGCCAAGACAAATTCAAAAGCACAGATACGCAGTATTTT.

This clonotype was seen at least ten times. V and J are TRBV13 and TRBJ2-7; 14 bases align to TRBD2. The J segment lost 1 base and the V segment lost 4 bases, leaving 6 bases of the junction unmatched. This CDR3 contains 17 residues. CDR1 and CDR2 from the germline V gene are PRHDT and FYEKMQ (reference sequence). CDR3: CASSSGTSGRFSYEQYF. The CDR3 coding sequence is TGTGCCAGCAGCTCCGGGACTAGCGGGAGATTTTCCTACGAGCAGTACTTC. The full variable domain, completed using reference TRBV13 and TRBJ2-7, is AAGVIQSPRHLIKEKRETATLKCYPIPRHDTVYWYQQGPGQDPQFLISFYEKMQSDKGSIPDRFSAQQFSDYHSELNMSSLELGDSALYFCASSSGTSGRFSYEQYFGPGTRLTVT.

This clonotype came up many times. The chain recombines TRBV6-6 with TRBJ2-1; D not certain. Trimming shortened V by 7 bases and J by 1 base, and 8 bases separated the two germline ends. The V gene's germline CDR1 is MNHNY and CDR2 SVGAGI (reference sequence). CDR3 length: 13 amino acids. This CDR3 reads CASIGGSYNEQFF. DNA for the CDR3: TGTGCCAGCATTGGCGGATCCTACAATGAGCAGTTCTTC.

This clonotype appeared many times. CDR3 sequence (DNA): TGTGCCAGCAGTTTAGGTGCGAGAGATACGCAGTATTTT. Translating gives CASSLGARDTQYF. The chain is built from TRBV12-3 or TRBV12-4 and TRBJ2-3; D call uncertain. The CDR3 loop spans 13 amino acids. V gave up 1 base and J gave up 5 bases, with 7 bases separating them.

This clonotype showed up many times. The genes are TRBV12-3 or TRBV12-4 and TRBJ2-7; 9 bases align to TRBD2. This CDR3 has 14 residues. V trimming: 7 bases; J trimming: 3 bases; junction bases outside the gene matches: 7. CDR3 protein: CASTHSGSGYEQYF. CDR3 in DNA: TGTGCCAGCACTCATAGCGGGAGTGGCTACGAGCAGTACTTC.

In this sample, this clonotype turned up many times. The CDR3 DNA reads TGTGCCAGCAGCCCCCGACTGGCTAGCGGGACGTACAATGAGCAGTTCTTC. Translation: CASSPRLASGTYNEQFF. The rearrangement joins TRBV3-1 to TRBJ2-1, with TRBD2 identical over 9 bases. With 4 bases clipped from V and 4 bases from J, the junction kept 11 bases outside the gene matches. The CDR3 has 17 amino acids. CDR1 is LGHDT and CDR2 is YNNKEL in the germline V gene (reference sequence).

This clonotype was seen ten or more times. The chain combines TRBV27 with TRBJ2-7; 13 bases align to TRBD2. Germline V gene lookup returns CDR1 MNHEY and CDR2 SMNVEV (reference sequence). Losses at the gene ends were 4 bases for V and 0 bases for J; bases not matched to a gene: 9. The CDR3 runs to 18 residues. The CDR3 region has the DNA TGTGCCAGCAGTTCCCCGGGACTAGCGGGACGGAGCTCCTACGAGCAGTACTTC. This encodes CASSSPGLAGRSSYEQYF.

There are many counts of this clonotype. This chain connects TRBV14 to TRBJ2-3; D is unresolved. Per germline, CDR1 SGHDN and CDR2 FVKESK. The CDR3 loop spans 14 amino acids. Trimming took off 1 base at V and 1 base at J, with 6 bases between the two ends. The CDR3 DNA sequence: TGTGCCAGCAGCCAAGTTGCGGGCACAGATACGCAGTATTTT. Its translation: CASSQVAGTDTQYF.

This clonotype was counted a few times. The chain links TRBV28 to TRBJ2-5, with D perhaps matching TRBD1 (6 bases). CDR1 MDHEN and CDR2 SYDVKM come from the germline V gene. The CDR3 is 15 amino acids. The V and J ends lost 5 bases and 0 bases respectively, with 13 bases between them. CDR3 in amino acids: CASSRSRDNQETQYF. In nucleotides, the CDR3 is TGTGCCAGCAGTAGAAGCCGGGACAACCAAGAGACCCAGTACTTC.

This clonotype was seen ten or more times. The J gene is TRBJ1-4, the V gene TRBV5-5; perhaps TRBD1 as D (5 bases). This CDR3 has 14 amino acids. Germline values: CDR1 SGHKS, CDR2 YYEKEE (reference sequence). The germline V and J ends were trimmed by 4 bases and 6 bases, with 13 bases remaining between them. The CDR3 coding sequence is TGTGCCAGCAGCGACCGGGACGGAGATGAAAAACTGTTTTTT. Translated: CASSDRDGDEKLFF.

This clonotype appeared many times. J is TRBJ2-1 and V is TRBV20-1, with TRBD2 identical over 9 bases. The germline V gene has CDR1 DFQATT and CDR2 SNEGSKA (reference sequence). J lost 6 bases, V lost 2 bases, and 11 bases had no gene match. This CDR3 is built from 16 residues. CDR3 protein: CSARKNAGGPINEQFF. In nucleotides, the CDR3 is TGCAGTGCTAGAAAGAATGCGGGAGGGCCGATCAATGAGCAGTTCTTC.

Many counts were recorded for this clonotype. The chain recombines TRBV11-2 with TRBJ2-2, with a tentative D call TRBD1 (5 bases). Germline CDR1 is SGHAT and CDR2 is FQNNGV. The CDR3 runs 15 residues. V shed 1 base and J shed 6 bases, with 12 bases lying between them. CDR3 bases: TGTGCCAGCAGCTTAGGGGGCCCGGGCGCCGGGGAGCTGTTTTTT. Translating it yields CASSLGGPGAGELFF. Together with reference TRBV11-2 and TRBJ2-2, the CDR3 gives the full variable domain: EAGVAQSPRYKIIEKRQSVAFWCNPISGHATLYWYQQILGQGPKLLIQFQNNGVVDDSQLPKDRFSAERLKGVDSTLKIQPAKLEDSAVYLCASSLGGPGAGELFFGEGSRLTVL.

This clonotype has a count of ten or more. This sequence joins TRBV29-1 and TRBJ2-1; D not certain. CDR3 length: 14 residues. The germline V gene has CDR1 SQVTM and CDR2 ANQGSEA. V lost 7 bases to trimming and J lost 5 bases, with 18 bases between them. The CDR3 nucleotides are TGCAGCGCTGAGGACCCCGGCGGCCACAATGAGCAGTTCTTC. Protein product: CSAEDPGGHNEQFF.

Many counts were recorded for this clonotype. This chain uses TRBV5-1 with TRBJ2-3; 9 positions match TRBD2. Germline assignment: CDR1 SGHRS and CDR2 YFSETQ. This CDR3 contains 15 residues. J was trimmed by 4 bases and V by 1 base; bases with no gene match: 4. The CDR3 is CASSLQAGGADTQYF. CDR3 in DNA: TGCGCCAGCAGCTTGCAAGCGGGAGGTGCAGATACGCAGTATTTT. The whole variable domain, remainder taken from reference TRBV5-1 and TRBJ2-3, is KAGVTQTPRYLIKTRGQQVTLSCSPISGHRSVSWYQQTPGQGLQFLFEYFSETQRNKGNFPGRFSGRQFSNSRSEMNVSTLELGDSALYLCASSLQAGGADTQYFGPGTRLTVL.

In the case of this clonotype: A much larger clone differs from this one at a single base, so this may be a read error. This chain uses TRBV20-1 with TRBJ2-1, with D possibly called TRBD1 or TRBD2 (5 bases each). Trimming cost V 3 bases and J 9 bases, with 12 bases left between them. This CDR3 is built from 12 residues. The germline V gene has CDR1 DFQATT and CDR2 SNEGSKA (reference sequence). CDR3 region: CSASSGSSEQFF. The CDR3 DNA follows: TGCAGTGCTAGCTCAGGGAGTAGTGAGCAGTTCTTC.

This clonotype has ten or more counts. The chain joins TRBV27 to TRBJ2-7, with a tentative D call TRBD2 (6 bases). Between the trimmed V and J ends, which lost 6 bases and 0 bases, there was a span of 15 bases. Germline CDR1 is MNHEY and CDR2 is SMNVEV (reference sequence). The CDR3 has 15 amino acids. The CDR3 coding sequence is TGTGCCAGCAGGGCTCTAGCGATCAGCTCCTACGAGCAGTACTTC. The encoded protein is CASRALAISSYEQYF.

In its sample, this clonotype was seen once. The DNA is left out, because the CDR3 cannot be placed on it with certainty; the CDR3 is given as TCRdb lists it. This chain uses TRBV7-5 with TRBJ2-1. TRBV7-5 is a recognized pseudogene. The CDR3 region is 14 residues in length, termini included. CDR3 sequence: CISVPERETGEQFF.

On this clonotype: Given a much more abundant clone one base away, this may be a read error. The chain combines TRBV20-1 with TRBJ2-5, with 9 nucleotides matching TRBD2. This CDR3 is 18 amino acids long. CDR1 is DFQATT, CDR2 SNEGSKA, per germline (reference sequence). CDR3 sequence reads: CRARDLRREGSIEEPQYF. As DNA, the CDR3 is TGCAGGGCTAGAGATTTGAGGCGGGAGGGGTCCATCGAAGAGCCCCAGTACTTC.

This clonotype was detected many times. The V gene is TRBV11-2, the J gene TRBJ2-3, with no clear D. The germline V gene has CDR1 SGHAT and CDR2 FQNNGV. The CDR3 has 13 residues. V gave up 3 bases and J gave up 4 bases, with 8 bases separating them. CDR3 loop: CASSFAHADTQYF. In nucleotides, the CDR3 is TGTGCCAGCAGCTTCGCCCACGCAGATACGCAGTATTTT.

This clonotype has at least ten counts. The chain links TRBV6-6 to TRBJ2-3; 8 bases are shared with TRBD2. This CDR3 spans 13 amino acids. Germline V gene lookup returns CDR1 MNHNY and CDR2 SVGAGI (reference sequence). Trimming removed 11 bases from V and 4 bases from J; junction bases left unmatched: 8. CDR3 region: CALSGKFADTQYF. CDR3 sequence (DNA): TGTGCCCTTAGCGGGAAATTTGCAGATACGCAGTATTTT.

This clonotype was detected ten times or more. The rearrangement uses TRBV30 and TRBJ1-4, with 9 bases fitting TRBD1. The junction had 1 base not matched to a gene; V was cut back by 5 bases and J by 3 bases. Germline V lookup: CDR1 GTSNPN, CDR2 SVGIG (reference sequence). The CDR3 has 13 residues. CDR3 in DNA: TGTGCCTGGGGGACAGGGTCTAATGAAAAACTGTTTTTT. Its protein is CAWGTGSNEKLFF.

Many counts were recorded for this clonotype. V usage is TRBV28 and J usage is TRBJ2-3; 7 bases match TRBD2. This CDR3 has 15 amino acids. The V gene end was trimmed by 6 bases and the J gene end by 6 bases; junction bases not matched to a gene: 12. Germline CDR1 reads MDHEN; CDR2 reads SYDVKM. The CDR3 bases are TGTGCCAGCAGGATGATCGCGGGAGCGGGCGATACGCAGTATTTT. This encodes CASRMIAGAGDTQYF. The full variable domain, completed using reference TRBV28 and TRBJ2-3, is DVKVTQSSRYLVKRTGEKVFLECVQDMDHENMFWYRQDPGLGLRLIYFSYDVKMKEKGDIPEGYSVSREKKERFSLILESASTNQTSMYLCASRMIAGAGDTQYFGPGTRLTVL.